Following are 27 T cell receptor beta chains from one sample sequenced in a study of chronic HIV infection and antiretroviral therapy. From the 5' RACE reads, TCRdb called clonotypes with MiXCR, one entry per CDR3 protein. The table has 40,000 to 60,000 distinct CDR3 sequences, approximately 19% seen once. The specimen was peripheral blood. These receptors were collected from an adult who had HIV and had not received antiretroviral therapy, or was an uninfected healthy control (not recorded which).

The table lists this clonotype with a few counts. The chain carries TRBV28 and TRBJ2-1; 8 nucleotides match TRBD1. This CDR3 has 17 residues. V was clipped by 2 bases and J by 0 bases; unmatched bases: 6. Germline V gene lookup returns CDR1 MDHEN and CDR2 SYDVKM. In DNA, the CDR3 is TGTGCCAGCAGTTTACCCGACAGGGGAAGCTCCTACAATGAGCAGTTCTTC. Its protein product is CASSLPDRGSSYNEQFF.

In DNA, the CDR3 is TGTGCCAGCATGTCCCGACTAGCGGGAACAGAGACCCAGTACTTC. It translates to CASMSRLAGTETQYF. This chain links TRBV28 with TRBJ2-5; 11 bases are a match to TRBD2. Germline V gene lookup returns CDR1 MDHEN and CDR2 SYDVKM. Trimming took 7 bases from V and 4 from J; bases not matched to a gene: 8. There are 15 residues in the CDR3.

J is TRBJ2-1 and V is TRBV12-3 or TRBV12-4; D is perhaps TRBD2 (6 bases). V lost 10 bases and J lost 9, with 25 bases in between. The CDR3 runs to 15 residues. The CDR3 region is CATREGGFTRGEQFF. The CDR3 nucleotides are TGTGCCACCAGAGAAGGAGGGTTTACTCGGGGTGAGCAGTTCTTC.

A remark on this clonotype: This clone may be a read error of a much larger clone one base away. The CDR3 nucleotides are TGTGCCATCAGGGGGGAGGGTAGCAATCAGTCCCAGCATTTT. Translating it yields CAIRGEGSNQSQHF. The gene calls are TRBV10-3 and TRBJ1-5; tentatively, D is TRBD1 (5 bases). Germline CDR1 is ENHRY and CDR2 is SYGVKD. This CDR3 spans 14 amino acids.

The rearrangement joins TRBV29-1 to TRBJ1-1, with D unresolved. Trimming stripped 4 bases from V and 0 bases from J, with 6 bases between. Germline CDR1 SQVTM, CDR2 ANQGSEA. This CDR3 has 12 residues. CDR3 protein: CSVGGLNTEAFF. CDR3 nucleotide sequence: TGCAGCGTTGGGGGTCTGAACACTGAAGCTTTCTTT.

This chain joins TRBV7-9 and TRBJ1-6; possible D gene TRBD1, 5 bases. The CDR3 loop spans 15 amino acids. Trimming took off 2 bases at V and 5 bases at J, with 10 bases between the two ends. Germline V gene lookup returns CDR1 SEHNR and CDR2 FQNEAQ (reference sequence). The CDR3 is CASSLRGRHNSPLHF. In nucleotides, the CDR3 is TGTGCCAGCAGCTTACGGGGACGACATAATTCACCCCTCCACTTT.

The V call is TRBV30, the J call TRBJ2-1; 14 bases map to TRBD2. CDR3 length: 16 amino acids. Per the germline V gene, CDR1 is GTSNPN and CDR2 is SVGIG (reference sequence). With 0 bases clipped from V and 8 bases from J, the junction kept 6 bases outside the gene matches. CDR3 sequence: CAWSVQGTSGSDEQFF. Written as DNA, the CDR3 is TGTGCCTGGAGTGTACAAGGGACTAGCGGGAGCGATGAGCAGTTCTTC.

The chain is built from TRBV27 and TRBJ1-5; D is perhaps TRBD1 (6 bases). V lost 6 bases to trimming and J lost 6 bases, with 12 bases between them. The CDR3 is 13 residues long. Germline V gene data show CDR1 as MNHEY and CDR2 as SMNVEV (reference sequence). The CDR3, as DNA: TGTGCCAGCAGCCCAGGGGTGGGTCAGCCCCAGCATTTT. It translates to CASSPGVGQPQHF.

CDR3 residues: CASSQDPTGGPFF. CDR3 sequence (DNA): TGTGCCAGCAGCCAAGATCCGACGGGGGGCCCGTTTTTT. The chain employs TRBV4-2 and TRBJ1-4; the D gene is possibly TRBD1 (6 bases). Per the germline V gene, CDR1 is LGHNA and CDR2 is YNFKEQ. Trimming removed 0 bases from V and 16 bases from J, with 15 bases in between. The CDR3 extends over 13 amino acids.

Only a few counts were recorded for this clonotype. V is TRBV28 and J is TRBJ2-7; D gene uncertain. Germline CDR1 MDHEN, CDR2 SYDVKM. The CDR3 has 15 residues. The V and J ends lost 3 bases and 4 bases respectively, with 16 bases between them. The CDR3 sequence is CASSFSQSIVYEQYF. CDR3 DNA sequence: TGTGCCAGCAGTTTTTCCCAGTCGATAGTGTACGAGCAGTACTTC.

This clonotype has just a few counts. The J gene is TRBJ2-2, the V gene TRBV5-1; 9 nucleotides align to TRBD2. Trimming at V came to 4 bases and at J to 6 bases, leaving 4 bases not matched to a gene. Per the germline V gene, CDR1 is SGHRS and CDR2 is YFSETQ. This CDR3 has 14 residues. CDR3 sequence reads: CASSLAGNSGELFF. The DNA of the CDR3 is TGCGCCAGCAGCCTAGCGGGGAATTCCGGGGAGCTGTTTTTT.

In this sample, this clonotype turned up a few times. The chain combines TRBV10-3 with TRBJ1-1; D unresolved. This CDR3 comprises 13 residues. Germline V gives CDR1 ENHRY, CDR2 SYGVKD. Trimming removed 5 bases at V and 3 bases at J, with 10 bases between. The CDR3 nucleotides read TGTGCCATCAGTCCCGGGGTTTACACTGAAGCTTTCTTT. It translates to CAISPGVYTEAFF.

This clonotype was picked up a small number of times. The J gene is TRBJ2-3, the V gene TRBV4-2; D remains unclear. Germline CDR1 is LGHNA and CDR2 is YNFKEQ. The CDR3 sequence is 14 residues long. Trimming removed 0 bases from V and 8 bases from J, with 12 bases in between. CDR3 coding DNA: TGTGCCAGCAGCCAAGAGAACTGGCAATTTACGCAGTATTTT. Translating gives CASSQENWQFTQYF.

This clonotype appeared a few times. The gene calls are TRBV13 and TRBJ2-1, with 10 nucleotides matching TRBD2. Germline V lookup: CDR1 PRHDT, CDR2 FYEKMQ (reference sequence). The CDR3 has 13 amino acids. The V gene end was trimmed by 7 bases and the J gene end by 5 bases; junction bases not matched to a gene: 2. The CDR3: CASTSGRNNEQFF. CDR3 sequence (DNA): TGTGCCAGCACTAGCGGGAGAAACAATGAGCAGTTCTTC.

This rearrangement joins TRBV12-3 or TRBV12-4 to TRBJ2-3; 7 bases line up with TRBD1. This CDR3 region has 13 residues. V lost 3 bases to trimming and J lost 6 bases; unmatched junction nucleotides: 3. CDR3 nucleotide sequence: TGTGCCAGCAGTTTCACAGGGGTCGATACGCAGTATTTT. It encodes CASSFTGVDTQYF.

This clonotype was found a few times. The chain couples TRBV7-9 to TRBJ2-3; a possible D gene is TRBD2 (6 bases). The CDR3 is 17 amino acids. From germline, CDR1 is SEHNR and CDR2 FQNEAQ (reference sequence). Trimming took off 1 base at V and 4 bases at J, with 18 bases between the two ends. The CDR3 here is CASSLDLTSLGPDTQYF. Here the CDR3 DNA reads TGTGCCAGCAGCTTAGATTTAACTAGCTTAGGGCCAGATACGCAGTATTTT.

This clonotype turned up a few times. V and J are TRBV28 and TRBJ2-5; no clear D gene. Per germline, CDR1 MDHEN and CDR2 SYDVKM. V lost 5 bases to trimming and J lost 1 base, with 20 bases between them. The CDR3 runs 17 residues. CDR3 protein: CASSPPIRRMRQETQYF. The CDR3 coding sequence is TGTGCCAGCAGTCCACCTATTCGACGGATGCGCCAAGAGACCCAGTACTTC.

This chain links TRBV5-1 with TRBJ2-5; no clear D gene. V was clipped by 3 bases and J by 2 bases, with 14 bases between them. CDR1 and CDR2 from the germline V gene are SGHRS and YFSETQ. The CDR3 runs 15 residues. CDR3 bases: TGCGCCAGCAGCTCAGGAACGACACCTCAAGAGACCCAGTACTTC. The encoded protein is CASSSGTTPQETQYF.

The chain has TRBV24-1 and TRBJ2-1; D call uncertain. Deletions cut 8 bases from V and 7 bases from J, with 8 bases between. The length of the CDR3 is 11 residues. Germline CDR1 is KGHDR and CDR2 is SFDVKD. The CDR3 here is CATKKANEQFF. The CDR3 DNA follows: TGTGCCACCAAGAAGGCGAATGAGCAGTTCTTC.

A few counts support this clonotype. The rearrangement joins TRBV10-3 to TRBJ1-1, with 8 bases fitting TRBD1. CDR1 ENHRY and CDR2 SYGVKD come from the germline V gene. CDR3 size: 14 residues. The V gene end was trimmed by 2 bases and the J gene end by 6 bases; junction bases not matched to a gene: 5. The CDR3 sequence is CAISELQGEPEAFF. CDR3 in DNA: TGTGCCATCAGTGAGCTACAGGGGGAACCTGAAGCTTTCTTT.

J is TRBJ1-1 and V is TRBV27; a possible D gene is TRBD1 (5 bases). The CDR3 is 16 amino acids. Germline CDR1 reads MNHEY; CDR2 reads SMNVEV (reference sequence). Trimming took off 9 bases at V and 2 bases at J, with 22 bases between the two ends. The CDR3 loop is CASALVQGLANTEAFF. The DNA for the CDR3 is TGTGCCAGTGCCCTTGTTCAGGGTTTGGCTAACACTGAAGCTTTCTTT.

In this sample, this clonotype turned up a few times. The J gene is TRBJ2-2, the V gene TRBV28, with D uncertain. Germline loops: CDR1 MDHEN, CDR2 SYDVKM. The length of the CDR3 is 11 residues. The V end lost 3 bases, the J end lost 7 bases, and 3 bases lay between the germline ends. Here the CDR3 DNA reads TGTGCCAGCAGTTTCGGCGGGGAGCTGTTTTTT. Translated, it gives CASSFGGELFF.

The table lists this clonotype with a few counts. The V and J genes are TRBV9 and TRBJ1-3; a weak D match, TRBD1 (5 bases). Germline V gene sequence: CDR1 SGDLS, CDR2 YYNGEE. V shed 2 bases and J shed 6 bases, with 12 bases lying between them. The CDR3 is made up of 14 amino acids. In DNA form, the CDR3 reads TGTGCCAGCAGCGTTGGGGGTCTCGAAAACACCATATATTTT. It specifies CASSVGGLENTIYF. The entire variable domain, with the rest obtained from reference TRBV9 and TRBJ1-3, is as follows: DSGVTQTPKHLITATGQRVTLRCSPRSGDLSVYWYQQSLDQGLQFLIQYYNGEERAKGNILERFSAQQFPDLHSELNLSSLELGDSALYFCASSVGGLENTIYFGEGSWLTVV.

This clonotype was seen a few times. This chain links TRBV29-1 with TRBJ2-7, with TRBD1 matching over 7 bases. This CDR3 has 12 residues. Germline assignment: CDR1 SQVTM and CDR2 ANQGSEA. With V trimmed by 3 bases and J by 11 bases, 10 bases remained unmatched. For the CDR3, the DNA is TGCAGCGTTGACGCGTTATCTGGACAGGAGTACTTC. Protein product: CSVDALSGQEYF.

This clonotype was seen more than once but under ten times. The chain employs TRBV27 and TRBJ2-7; D gene unclear. The CDR3 extends over 13 amino acids. V shed 6 bases and J shed 2 bases, with 11 bases lying between them. Germline V gene lookup returns CDR1 MNHEY and CDR2 SMNVEV (reference sequence). The CDR3, as DNA: TGTGCCAGCAGCCTTGTCCCGGCCTACGAGCAGTACTTC. Translated: CASSLVPAYEQYF.

Points on this clonotype: Relative to the germline gene, one junction end is altered; a read error may explain this. V usage is TRBV11-2 and J usage is TRBJ1-1, with D unclear. The CDR3 has 15 residues. Germline-derived CDR1 and CDR2 are SGHAT and FQNNGV. CDR3 bases: TGTACCAGCAGCTTAGCTTTCCGTTCCGGCGGGGAAGCTTTCTTT. Its translation is CTSSLAFRSGGEAFF.

The rearrangement uses TRBV6-1 and TRBJ2-1, with a weak D call TRBD1 (6 bases). V lost 2 bases and J lost 12, with 17 bases in between. The CDR3 sequence is 14 residues long. Germline loops: CDR1 MNHNS, CDR2 SASEGT. CDR3 residues: CASSERDIAFGQFF. The CDR3 nucleotides read TGTGCCAGCAGTGAAAGGGACATCGCGTTTGGGCAGTTCTTC.